The subject of this entry is one T cell receptor beta chain. The PCR had 60 Vbeta and 13 Jbeta primers. Using immunoSEQ multiplex PCR, the repertoire was profiled, and TCRdb retains in-frame clones only, with some absent. The repertoire includes around 76,000 clones, 70% to 80% of them detected once, and roughly 9.7% sits in the top ten. This entry comes from a study of cytomegalovirus exposure and HLA in healthy donors. V lost 6 bases, J lost 5 bases, and 13 bases lay in between. CDR1 and CDR2 from the germline V gene are MNHNY and SVGAGI (reference sequence). The CDR3 loop spans 13 amino acids. The TCR was taken from a woman aged 45-59 years in good health and CMV-seropositive. Sequences were obtained from PBMCs. The chain uses TRBV6-6 and TRBJ1-2, with D possibly being TRBD1 (5 bases). Here the CDR3 reads CASRAGTEYGYTF. In DNA, the CDR3 is TGTGCCAGCAGGGCCGGGACTGAATATGGCTACACCTTC.